The 17 T cell receptor beta chains given below trace back to one sample, sequenced in a study of OX40 agonist ivuxolimab in advanced cancers. Only in-frame clones appear in the TCRdb table, and some are missing; sequencing was by immunoSEQ multiplex PCR. The sample has tens of thousands of clones, roughly 85% seen once. The sample was CD4+ or CD8+ T cells sorted from blood, taken in a trial of the OX40 agonist ivuxolimab. The receptor set was obtained from an adult with an advanced solid tumor such as melanoma, head and neck, liver or kidney cancer.

The rearrangement joins TRBV27 to TRBJ1-6; no clear D gene. With 0 bases removed from V and 13 bases from J, the gap between germline ends came to 13 bases. Germline CDR1 reads MNHEY; CDR2 reads SMNVEV (reference sequence). The CDR3 runs 14 residues. CDR3 in amino acids: CASSLSDPQWPLHF. The DNA of the CDR3 is TGTGCCAGCAGTTTATCTGACCCCCAATGGCCCCTCCACTTT.

J is TRBJ2-5 and V is TRBV30, with a tentative D call TRBD2 (6 bases). CDR3 length: 13 amino acids. Trimming shortened V by 6 bases and J by 0 bases, and 11 bases separated the two germline ends. Germline loops: CDR1 GTSNPN, CDR2 SVGIG (reference sequence). CDR3 protein: CACGGWYQETQYF. The CDR3 nucleotides are TGTGCCTGTGGGGGGTGGTACCAAGAGACCCAGTACTTC.

The chain combines TRBV4-1 with TRBJ1-1, with D unresolved. The ends were cut back, 1 base at V and 2 bases at J, with 20 bases in the middle. Germline assignment: CDR1 MGHRA and CDR2 YSYEKL. CDR3 length equals 18 residues. For the CDR3, the DNA is TGCGCCAGCAGCCAAGCGTTGCCCACAGCAACTTATAACACTGAAGCTTTCTTT. It is translated as CASSQALPTATYNTEAFF.

The V call is TRBV7-9, the J call TRBJ1-1; D ambiguous. CDR1 and CDR2 (germline): SEHNR, FQNEAQ (reference sequence). V lost 1 base and J 1 base, leaving 7 bases between the germline ends. CDR3 length equals 14 residues. CDR3 protein: CASSLGRENTEAFF. The CDR3 DNA sequence: TGTGCCAGCAGCTTAGGACGGGAGAACACTGAAGCTTTCTTT.

CDR3 nucleotide sequence: TGTGCCAGCATACTAGGGCCGTGGAACACTGAAGCTTTCTTT. Translating gives CASILGPWNTEAFF. The gene calls are TRBV6-5 and TRBJ1-1, with unresolved D. Between the trimmed V and J ends, which lost 7 bases and 1 base, there was a span of 13 bases. The CDR3 totals 14 residues. Germline V gene lookup returns CDR1 MNHEY and CDR2 SVGAGI.

The chain couples TRBV7-8 to TRBJ2-7; TRBD1 aligns across 11 bases. The CDR3 spans 15 residues. V lost 5 bases, J lost 2 bases, and 5 bases stayed unmatched. In germline, CDR1 is SGHVS, CDR2 FQNEAQ. The CDR3 loop reads CASSDTGQGAYEQYF. The DNA of the CDR3 is TGTGCCAGCAGCGACACGGGACAGGGGGCCTACGAGCAGTACTTC.

V and J are TRBV7-2 and TRBJ2-7; 10 bases agree with TRBD2. CDR1 is SGHTA and CDR2 is FQGNSA in the germline V gene. CDR3 size: 16 residues. Losses at the gene ends were 1 base for V and 0 bases for J; bases not matched to a gene: 3. CDR3 in amino acids: CASSLDSGGTSYEQYF. The DNA of the CDR3 is TGTGCCAGCAGCTTAGATAGCGGGGGGACCTCCTACGAGCAGTACTTC.

The chain joins TRBV7-6 to TRBJ2-2; tentative D call: TRBD1 (5 bases). CDR1 is SGHVS, CDR2 FNYEAQ, per germline. Trimming took off 5 bases at V and 7 bases at J, with 17 bases between the two ends. The CDR3 runs to 15 residues. DNA of the CDR3: TGTGCCAGCAGCAAAGGTGGGGCGGTTGGCGGGGAGCTGTTTTTT. Translation gives CASSKGGAVGGELFF.

The chain uses TRBV7-2 and TRBJ2-1; D gene ambiguous. This CDR3 region has 16 residues. Germline CDR1 and CDR2: SGHTA and FQGNSA. Between the trimmed V and J ends, which lost 3 bases and 4 bases, there was a span of 16 bases. The CDR3 DNA reads as TGTGCCAGCAGCTTTGATGGGTCGTCCCTGTACAATGAGCAGTTCTTC. This sequence encodes CASSFDGSSLYNEQFF.

The V and J genes are TRBV7-2 and TRBJ2-3; D is ambiguous. The germline V gene encodes CDR1 SGHTA and CDR2 FQGNSA. The CDR3 sequence is 15 residues long. Trimming pared 4 bases from V and 1 base from J, leaving 12 bases between. CDR3 sequence: CASSSSSRRTDTQYF. As DNA, the CDR3 is TGTGCCAGCAGCTCCTCCTCGCGGCGCACAGATACGCAGTATTTT.

CDR3 in DNA: TGTGCCAGCAGCAAAAACCCTGGAACAGGGGGCTACGAGCAGTACTTC. It yields the protein CASSKNPGTGGYEQYF. J is TRBJ2-7 and V is TRBV7-2; 8 nucleotides match TRBD1. The CDR3 consists of 16 residues. The V gene end was trimmed by 5 bases and the J gene end by 3 bases; junction bases not matched to a gene: 12. Germline CDR1 is SGHTA and CDR2 is FQGNSA.

The V gene is TRBV15, the J gene TRBJ2-2; no reliable D call. CDR1 is LNHNV and CDR2 is YYDKDF in the germline V gene (reference sequence). This CDR3 has 15 amino acids. V lost 1 base, J lost 0 bases, and 6 bases lay in between. The CDR3 bases are TGTGCCACCAGCAGAGTTGGCGCGAACACCGGGGAGCTGTTTTTT. Amino acid sequence: CATSRVGANTGELFF. Full variable domain (outside the CDR3, taken from reference TRBV15 and TRBJ2-2): DAMVIQNPRYQVTQFGKPVTLSCSQTLNHNVMYWYQQKSSQAPKLLFHYYDKDFNNEADTPDNFQSRRPNTSFCFLDIRSPGLGDTAMYLCATSRVGANTGELFFGEGSRLTVL.

This clone appeared a single time. J is TRBJ1-5 and V is TRBV9; D unclear. Germline V gene sequence: CDR1 SGDLS, CDR2 YYNGEE. V gave up 0 bases and J gave up 1 base, with 23 bases separating them. The CDR3 is 20 amino acids. CDR3 residues: CASSVGPGDGTLESNQPQHF. The CDR3 bases are TGTGCCAGCAGCGTAGGTCCCGGCGACGGTACTTTGGAGAGCAATCAGCCCCAGCATTTT. The complete variable domain, with remaining parts taken from reference TRBV9 and TRBJ1-5, reads DSGVTQTPKHLITATGQRVTLRCSPRSGDLSVYWYQQSLDQGLQFLIQYYNGEERAKGNILERFSAQQFPDLHSELNLSSLELGDSALYFCASSVGPGDGTLESNQPQHFGDGTRLSIL.

This chain joins TRBV28 and TRBJ1-1; 9 bases are shared with TRBD1. The CDR3 covers 18 residues. Germline V CDR1 and CDR2: MDHEN, SYDVKM. V lost 4 bases to trimming and J lost 4 bases; unmatched junction nucleotides: 16. CDR3 bases: TGTGCCAGCAGTTCTCGACCCGGACAGGGGTATATGGGCACTGAAGCTTTCTTT. Amino acid sequence: CASSSRPGQGYMGTEAFF.

This chain uses TRBV4-1 with TRBJ1-1, with D perhaps TRBD1 (5 bases). This CDR3 region has 14 residues. Germline V gene sequence: CDR1 MGHRA, CDR2 YSYEKL. With 4 bases removed from V and 4 bases from J, the gap between germline ends came to 13 bases. The CDR3 sequence: CASSLRDAITEAFF. CDR3 sequence (DNA): TGCGCCAGCAGCCTCAGGGACGCCATCACTGAAGCTTTCTTT.

The genes are TRBV30 and TRBJ1-1; D is perhaps TRBD1 (6 bases). Germline loops: CDR1 GTSNPN, CDR2 SVGIG (reference sequence). Trimming cost V 0 bases and J 5 bases, with 16 bases left between them. The CDR3 length is 15 residues. Here the CDR3 reads CAWSVEPGAGTEAFF. In nucleotides, the CDR3 is TGTGCCTGGAGTGTAGAACCGGGGGCTGGGACTGAAGCTTTCTTT.

V and J are TRBV7-3 and TRBJ1-2; TRBD1 is a possible D gene (5 bases). Trimming removed 5 bases from V and 8 bases from J, with 21 bases in between. This CDR3 spans 15 amino acids. CDR1 is SGHTA and CDR2 is FQGTGA in the germline V gene. The CDR3 loop is CASSPDGTASRGYTF. The CDR3 nucleotides are TGTGCCAGCAGCCCCGACGGGACCGCCTCTCGAGGCTACACCTTC.